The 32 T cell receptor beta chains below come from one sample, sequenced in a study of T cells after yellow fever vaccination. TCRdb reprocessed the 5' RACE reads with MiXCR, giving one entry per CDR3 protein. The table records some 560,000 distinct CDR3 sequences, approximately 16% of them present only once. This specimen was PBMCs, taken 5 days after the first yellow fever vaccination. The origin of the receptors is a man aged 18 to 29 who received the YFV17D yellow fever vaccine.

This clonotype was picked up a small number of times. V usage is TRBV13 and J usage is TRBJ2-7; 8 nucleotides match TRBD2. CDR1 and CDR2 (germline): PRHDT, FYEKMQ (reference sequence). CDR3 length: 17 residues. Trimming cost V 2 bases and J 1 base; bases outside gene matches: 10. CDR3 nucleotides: TGTGCCAGCAGCTTAATCACGGGGGGGACCCGTTCCTACGAGCAGTACTTC. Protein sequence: CASSLITGGTRSYEQYF.

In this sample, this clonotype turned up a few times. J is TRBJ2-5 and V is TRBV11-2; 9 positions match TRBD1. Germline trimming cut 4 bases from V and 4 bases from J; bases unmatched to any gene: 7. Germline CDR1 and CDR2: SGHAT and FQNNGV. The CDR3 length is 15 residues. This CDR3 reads CASSSGTGSVETQYF. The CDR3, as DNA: TGTGCCAGCAGCTCCGGGACAGGGTCGGTAGAGACCCAGTACTTC.

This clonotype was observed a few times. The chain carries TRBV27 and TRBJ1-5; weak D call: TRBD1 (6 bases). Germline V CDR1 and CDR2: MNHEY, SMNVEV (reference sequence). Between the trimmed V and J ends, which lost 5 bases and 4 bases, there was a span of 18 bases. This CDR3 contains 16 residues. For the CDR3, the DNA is TGTGCCAGCAGTCCCAAAGGGCAGGGGTTAAATCAGCCCCAGCATTTT. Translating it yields CASSPKGQGLNQPQHF.

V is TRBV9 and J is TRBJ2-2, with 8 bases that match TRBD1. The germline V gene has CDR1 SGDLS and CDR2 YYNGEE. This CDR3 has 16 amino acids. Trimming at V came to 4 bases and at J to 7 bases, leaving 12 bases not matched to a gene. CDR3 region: CASSSIPRGPFGELFF. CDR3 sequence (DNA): TGTGCCAGCAGCTCAATCCCCAGGGGGCCGTTCGGGGAGCTGTTTTTT.

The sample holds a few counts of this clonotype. The CDR3 protein is CAISEQTGGNQPQHF. The DNA of the CDR3 is TGTGCCATCAGTGAGCAAACAGGGGGAAATCAGCCCCAGCATTTT. The rearrangement joins TRBV10-3 to TRBJ1-5; 8 bases map to TRBD1. The CDR3 consists of 15 residues. V trimming: 2 bases; J trimming: 4 bases; junction bases outside the gene matches: 4. Germline loops: CDR1 ENHRY, CDR2 SYGVKD.

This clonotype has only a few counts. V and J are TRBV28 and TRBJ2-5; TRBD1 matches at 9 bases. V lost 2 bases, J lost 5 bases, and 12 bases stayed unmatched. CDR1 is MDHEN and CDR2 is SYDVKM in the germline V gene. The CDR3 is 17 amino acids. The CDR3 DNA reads TGTGCCAGCAGTTTACCCACTGGGGGACAGGGCTACGAGACCCAGTACTTC. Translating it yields CASSLPTGGQGYETQYF.

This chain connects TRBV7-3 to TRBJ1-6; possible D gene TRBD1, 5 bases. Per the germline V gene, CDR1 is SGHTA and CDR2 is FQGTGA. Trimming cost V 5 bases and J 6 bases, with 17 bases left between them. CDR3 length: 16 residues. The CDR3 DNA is TGTGCCAGCAGCCCAAGGCCGGGACTTCGTAATTCACCCCTCCACTTT. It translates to CASSPRPGLRNSPLHF.

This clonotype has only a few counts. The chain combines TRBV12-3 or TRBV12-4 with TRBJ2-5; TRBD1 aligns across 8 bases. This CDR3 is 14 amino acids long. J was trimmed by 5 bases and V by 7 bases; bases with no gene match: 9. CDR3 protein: CASTETGAGETQYF. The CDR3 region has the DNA TGTGCCAGCACCGAGACAGGGGCTGGGGAGACCCAGTACTTC.

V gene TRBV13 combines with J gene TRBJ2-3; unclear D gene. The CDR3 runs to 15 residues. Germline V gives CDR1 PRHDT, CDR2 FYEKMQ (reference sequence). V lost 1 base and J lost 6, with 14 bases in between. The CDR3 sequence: CASSLVSPPLDTQYF. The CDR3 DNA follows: TGTGCCAGCAGCTTAGTGTCCCCTCCCCTTGATACGCAGTATTTT.

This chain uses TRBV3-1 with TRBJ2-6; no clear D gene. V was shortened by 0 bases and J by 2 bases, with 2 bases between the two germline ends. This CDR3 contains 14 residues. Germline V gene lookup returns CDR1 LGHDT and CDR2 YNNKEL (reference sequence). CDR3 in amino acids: CASSQETGANVLTF. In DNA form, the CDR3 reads TGTGCCAGCAGCCAAGAGACTGGGGCCAACGTCCTGACTTTC.

CDR3 sequence reads: CASRDPGGLQPQHF. The CDR3 bases are TGTGCCAGCAGGGACCCGGGGGGTTTACAGCCCCAGCATTTT. The chain is built from TRBV6-2 or TRBV6-3 and TRBJ1-5, with a possible D match to TRBD1 (5 bases). Germline V gene lookup returns CDR1 MNHEY and CDR2 SVGEGT. This CDR3 is built from 14 residues. V shed 6 bases and J shed 7 bases, with 16 bases lying between them.

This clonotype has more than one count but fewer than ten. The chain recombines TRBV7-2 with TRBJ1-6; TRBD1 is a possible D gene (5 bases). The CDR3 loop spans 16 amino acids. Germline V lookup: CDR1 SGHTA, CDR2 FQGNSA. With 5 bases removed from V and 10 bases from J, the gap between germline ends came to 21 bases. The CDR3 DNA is TGTGCCAGCAGCCCTTACCGGGGGTTGGTAGGATCACCCCTCCACTTT. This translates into CASSPYRGLVGSPLHF. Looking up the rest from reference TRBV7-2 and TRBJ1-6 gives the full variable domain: GAGVSQSPSNKVTEKGKDVELRCDPISGHTALYWYRQSLGQGLEFLIYFQGNSAPDKSGLPSDRFSAERTGGSVSTLTIQRTQQEDSAVYLCASSPYRGLVGSPLHFGNGTRLTVT.

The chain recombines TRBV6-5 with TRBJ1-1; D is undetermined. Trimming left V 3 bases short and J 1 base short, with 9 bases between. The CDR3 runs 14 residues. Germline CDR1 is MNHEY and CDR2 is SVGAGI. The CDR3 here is CASSYRVSNTEAFF. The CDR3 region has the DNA TGTGCCAGCAGTTATAGGGTCTCGAACACTGAAGCTTTCTTT.

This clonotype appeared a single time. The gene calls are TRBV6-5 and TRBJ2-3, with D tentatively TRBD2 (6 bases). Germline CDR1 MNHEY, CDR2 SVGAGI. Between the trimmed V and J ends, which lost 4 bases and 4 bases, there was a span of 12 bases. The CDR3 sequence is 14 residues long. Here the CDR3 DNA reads TGTGCCAGCAGTTGGGGGGTGTTCGCAGATACGCAGTATTTT. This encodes CASSWGVFADTQYF.

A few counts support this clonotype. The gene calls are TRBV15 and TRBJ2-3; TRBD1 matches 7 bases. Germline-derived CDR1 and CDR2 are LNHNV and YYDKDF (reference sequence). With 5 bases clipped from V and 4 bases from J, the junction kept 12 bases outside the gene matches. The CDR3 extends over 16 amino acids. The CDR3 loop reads CATSGDRVPAADTQYF. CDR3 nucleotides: TGTGCCACCAGCGGCGACAGGGTGCCTGCCGCAGATACGCAGTATTTT.

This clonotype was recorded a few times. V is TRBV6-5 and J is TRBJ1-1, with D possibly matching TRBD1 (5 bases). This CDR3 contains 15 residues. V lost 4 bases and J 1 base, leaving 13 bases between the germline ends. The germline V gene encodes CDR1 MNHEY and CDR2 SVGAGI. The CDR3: CASSSRDWENTEAFF. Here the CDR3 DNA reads TGTGCCAGCAGTTCCAGGGACTGGGAGAACACTGAAGCTTTCTTT.

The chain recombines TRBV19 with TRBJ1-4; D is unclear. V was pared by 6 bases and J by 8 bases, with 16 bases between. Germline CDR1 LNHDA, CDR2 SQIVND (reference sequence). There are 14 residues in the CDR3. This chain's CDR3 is CASRKVASGEKLFF. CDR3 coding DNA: TGTGCCAGTAGAAAAGTGGCCAGCGGAGAAAAACTGTTTTTT. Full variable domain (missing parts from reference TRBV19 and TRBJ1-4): DGGITQSPKYLFRKEGQNVTLSCEQNLNHDAMYWYRQDPGQGLRLIYYSQIVNDFQKGDIAEGYSVSREKKESFPLTVTSAQKNPTAFYLCASRKVASGEKLFFGSGTQLSVL.

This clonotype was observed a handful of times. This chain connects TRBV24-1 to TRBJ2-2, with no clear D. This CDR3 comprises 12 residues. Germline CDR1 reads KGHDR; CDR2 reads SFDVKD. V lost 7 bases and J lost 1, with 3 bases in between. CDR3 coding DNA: TGTGCCACCAGCGAGAACACCGGGGAGCTGTTTTTT. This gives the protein CATSENTGELFF.

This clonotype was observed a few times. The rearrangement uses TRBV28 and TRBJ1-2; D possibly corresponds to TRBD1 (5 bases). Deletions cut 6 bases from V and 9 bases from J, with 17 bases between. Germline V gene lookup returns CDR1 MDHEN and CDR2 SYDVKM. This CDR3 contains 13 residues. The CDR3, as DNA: TGTGCCAGCAGCTCGGGGACCGACCGGAGCTACACCTTC. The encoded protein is CASSSGTDRSYTF.

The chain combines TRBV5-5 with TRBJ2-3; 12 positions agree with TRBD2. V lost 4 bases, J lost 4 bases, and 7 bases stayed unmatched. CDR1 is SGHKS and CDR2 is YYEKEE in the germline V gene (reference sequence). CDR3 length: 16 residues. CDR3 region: CASSPPSGGGADTQYF. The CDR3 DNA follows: TGTGCCAGCAGCCCACCTAGCGGGGGGGGAGCAGATACGCAGTATTTT.

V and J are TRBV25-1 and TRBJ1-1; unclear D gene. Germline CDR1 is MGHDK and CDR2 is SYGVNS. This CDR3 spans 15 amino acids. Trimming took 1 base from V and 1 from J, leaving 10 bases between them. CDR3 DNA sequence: TGTGCCAGCAGTGAATCGGATTTAAGGAACACTGAAGCTTTCTTT. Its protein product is CASSESDLRNTEAFF.

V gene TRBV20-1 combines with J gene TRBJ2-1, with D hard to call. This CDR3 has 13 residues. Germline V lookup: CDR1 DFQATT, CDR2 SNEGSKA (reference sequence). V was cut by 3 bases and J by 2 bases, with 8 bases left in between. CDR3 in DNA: TGCAGTGCTAGCCCCCGTACCTACAATGAGCAGTTCTTC. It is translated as CSASPRTYNEQFF.

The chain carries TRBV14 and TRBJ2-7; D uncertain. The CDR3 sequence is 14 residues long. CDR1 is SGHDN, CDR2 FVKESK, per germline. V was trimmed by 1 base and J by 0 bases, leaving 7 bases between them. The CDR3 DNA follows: TGTGCCAGCAGCCAAGTGGGGAACTCCTACGAGCAGTACTTC. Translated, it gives CASSQVGNSYEQYF.

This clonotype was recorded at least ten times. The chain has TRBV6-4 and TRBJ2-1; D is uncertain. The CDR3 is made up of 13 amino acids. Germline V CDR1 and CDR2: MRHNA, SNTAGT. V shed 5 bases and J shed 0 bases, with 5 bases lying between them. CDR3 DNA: TGTGCCAGCAGTCAGAGCTCCTACAATGAGCAGTTCTTC. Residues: CASSQSSYNEQFF.

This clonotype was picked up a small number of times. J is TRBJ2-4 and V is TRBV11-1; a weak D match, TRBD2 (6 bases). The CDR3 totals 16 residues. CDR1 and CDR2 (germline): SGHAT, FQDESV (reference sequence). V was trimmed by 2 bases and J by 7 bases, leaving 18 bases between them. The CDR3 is CASSLRIGSSENIQYF. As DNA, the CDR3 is TGTGCCAGCAGCTTACGAATTGGGTCTAGCGAGAACATTCAGTACTTC.

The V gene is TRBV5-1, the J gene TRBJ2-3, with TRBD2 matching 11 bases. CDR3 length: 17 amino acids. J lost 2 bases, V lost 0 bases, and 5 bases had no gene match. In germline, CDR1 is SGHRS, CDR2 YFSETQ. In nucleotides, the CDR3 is TGCGCCAGCAGCTTGGCCGGGACTAGCGGAAACACAGATACGCAGTATTTT. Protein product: CASSLAGTSGNTDTQYF.

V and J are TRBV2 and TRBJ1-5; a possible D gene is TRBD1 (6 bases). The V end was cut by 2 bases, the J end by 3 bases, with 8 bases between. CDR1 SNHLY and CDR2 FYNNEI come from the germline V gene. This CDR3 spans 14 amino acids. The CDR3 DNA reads TGTGCCAGCAGTGAATGGGGGGCCAATCAGCCCCAGCATTTT. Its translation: CASSEWGANQPQHF.

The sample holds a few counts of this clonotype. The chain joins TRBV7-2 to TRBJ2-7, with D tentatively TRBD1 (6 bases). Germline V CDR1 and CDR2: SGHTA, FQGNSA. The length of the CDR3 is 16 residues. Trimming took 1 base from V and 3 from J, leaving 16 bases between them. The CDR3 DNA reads TGTGCCAGCAGCTTAGGACCGGGACAACCCAGCTACGAGCAGTACTTC. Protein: CASSLGPGQPSYEQYF.

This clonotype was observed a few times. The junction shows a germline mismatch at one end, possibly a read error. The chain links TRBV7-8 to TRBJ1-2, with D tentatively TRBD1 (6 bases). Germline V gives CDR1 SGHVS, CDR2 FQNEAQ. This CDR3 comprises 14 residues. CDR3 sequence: CASSLGTGNSGYTF. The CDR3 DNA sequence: TGTGCCAGCAGCTTAGGAACAGGGAACTCTGGCTACACCTTC.

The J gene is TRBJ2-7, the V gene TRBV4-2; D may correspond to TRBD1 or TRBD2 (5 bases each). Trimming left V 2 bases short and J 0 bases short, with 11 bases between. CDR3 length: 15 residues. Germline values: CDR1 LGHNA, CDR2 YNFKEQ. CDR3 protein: CASSQRGASSYEQYF. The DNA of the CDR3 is TGTGCCAGCAGCCAACGAGGGGCCAGCTCCTACGAGCAGTACTTC.

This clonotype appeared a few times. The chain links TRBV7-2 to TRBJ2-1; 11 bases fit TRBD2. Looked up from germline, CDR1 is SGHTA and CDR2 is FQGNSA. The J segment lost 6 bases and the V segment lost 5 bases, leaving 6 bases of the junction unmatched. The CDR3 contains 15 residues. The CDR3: CASSPRGLAVNEQFF. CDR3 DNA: TGTGCCAGCAGCCCTAGGGGACTAGCGGTCAATGAGCAGTTCTTC.

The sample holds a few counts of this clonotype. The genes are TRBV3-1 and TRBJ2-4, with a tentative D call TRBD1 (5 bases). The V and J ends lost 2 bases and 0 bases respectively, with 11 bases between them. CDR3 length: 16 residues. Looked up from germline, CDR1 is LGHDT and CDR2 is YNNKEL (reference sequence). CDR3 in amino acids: CASSQWGGVAKNIQYF. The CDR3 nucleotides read TGTGCCAGCAGCCAATGGGGCGGAGTAGCCAAAAACATTCAGTACTTC.